Following are 27 T cell receptor beta chains from one sample sequenced in a study of blood T cell repertoires in COVID-19. The assay was immunoSEQ multiplex PCR, and TCRdb's table has in-frame clones only and misses some. The sample carries around 270,000 clones, over 80% recorded once. Sequenced sample: PBMCs or T cells enriched from blood (not recorded which). Receptor source: a middle-aged woman who had been exposed to COVID-19.

The chain uses TRBV27 and TRBJ1-1, with 7 bases identical to TRBD1. This CDR3 has 15 residues. The germline CDR1 and CDR2 sequences are MNHEY and SMNVEV (reference sequence). The V gene end was trimmed by 5 bases and the J gene end by 1 base; junction bases not matched to a gene: 7. The CDR3 DNA reads TGTGCCAGCAGTCTCATCGGGACAGCGAACACTGAAGCTTTCTTT. This codes for CASSLIGTANTEAFF.

V gene TRBV27 combines with J gene TRBJ2-2, with a weak D call TRBD2 (6 bases). Trimming removed 8 bases from V and 4 bases from J, with 14 bases in between. CDR3 length: 14 residues. The V gene's germline CDR1 is MNHEY and CDR2 SMNVEV (reference sequence). The CDR3 sequence: CASSPGGSTGELFF. CDR3 coding DNA: TGTGCCAGCTCCCCCGGGGGAAGCACCGGGGAGCTGTTTTTT.

The chain is built from TRBV7-6 and TRBJ1-4, with D maybe TRBD1 (6 bases). Trimming stripped 5 bases from V and 8 bases from J, with 9 bases between. The CDR3 consists of 12 residues. Germline V gives CDR1 SGHVS, CDR2 FNYEAQ. In DNA, the CDR3 is TGTGCCAGCAGCCAAGGACAGGAAAAACTGTTTTTT. The encoded protein is CASSQGQEKLFF.

This chain joins TRBV4-2 and TRBJ1-2; 12 bases are a match to TRBD1. From germline, CDR1 is LGHNA and CDR2 YNFKEQ. The CDR3 contains 18 residues. Unmatched junction bases numbered 7, after V lost 0 bases and J lost 2 bases. The DNA of the CDR3 is TGTGCCAGCAGCCAAGATCGGGGACAGGGGGCGCGAAACTATGGCTACACCTTC. Amino acid sequence: CASSQDRGQGARNYGYTF.

As to this clone: An end of the junction does not agree with germline; a read error may underlie this. V is TRBV5-1 and J is TRBJ2-2, with 9 bases that match TRBD2. CDR3 length: 16 amino acids. The germline gives CDR1 SGHRS, CDR2 YFSETQ. The CDR3 spells CASSASPSGNGGELFF. CDR3 bases: TGTGCCAGCAGCGCATCCCCTAGCGGGAACGGCGGGGAGCTGTTTTTT.

The chain joins TRBV6-5 to TRBJ2-7; no definite D call. The CDR3 totals 15 residues. CDR1 MNHEY and CDR2 SVGAGI come from the germline V gene. Trimming pared 0 bases from V and 2 bases from J, leaving 11 bases between. The CDR3 spells CASSYSYRTTYEQYV. CDR3 sequence (DNA): TGTGCCAGCAGTTACTCGTATCGCACTACCTACGAGCAGTACGTC.

V is TRBV28 and J is TRBJ1-4; TRBD1 matches 7 bases. The CDR3 loop spans 15 amino acids. The germline CDR1 and CDR2 sequences are MDHEN and SYDVKM. J was trimmed by 8 bases and V by 5 bases; bases with no gene match: 11. CDR3 protein: CASSTNRGGREKLFF. CDR3 bases: TGTGCCAGCAGTACAAACAGGGGTGGAAGAGAAAAACTGTTTTTT.

This clone was observed a handful of times. The V gene is TRBV5-8, the J gene TRBJ1-2; tentative D call: TRBD1 (6 bases). The V gene lost 4 bases and the J gene lost 4 bases, with 14 bases spanning the gap. The CDR3 is 14 amino acids. CDR1 and CDR2 from the germline V gene are SGHTS and YDEGEE. CDR3 DNA: TGTGCCAGCAGCCCACGGACAGCCAGCTATGGCTACACCTTC. This codes for CASSPRTASYGYTF.

As regards this clone: The junction does not match germline at one end; this may be a read error. The CDR3 spells CASSLETSGSGELFF. The DNA of the CDR3 is TGTGCCAGCAGCTTGGAGACTAGCGGATCCGGGGAGCTGTTTTTT. The gene calls are TRBV5-1 and TRBJ2-2; 9 nucleotides line up with TRBD2. The CDR3 loop spans 15 amino acids. The germline V gene has CDR1 SGHRS and CDR2 YFSETQ.

The V call is TRBV9, the J call TRBJ2-1; TRBD2 aligns across 16 bases. CDR3 size: 21 residues. Looked up from germline, CDR1 is SGDLS and CDR2 is YYNGEE. After removal of 1 base from V and 0 bases from J, the junction contained 10 bases not matched to a gene. CDR3 protein: CASSVLPGLAGGWSSYNEQFF. The CDR3 DNA follows: TGTGCCAGCAGCGTACTGCCGGGACTAGCGGGAGGGTGGAGCTCCTACAATGAGCAGTTCTTC. The full variable domain, in which reference TRBV9 and TRBJ2-1 provide the parts outside the CDR3, is DSGVTQTPKHLITATGQRVTLRCSPRSGDLSVYWYQQSLDQGLQFLIQYYNGEERAKGNILERFSAQQFPDLHSELNLSSLELGDSALYFCASSVLPGLAGGWSSYNEQFFGPGTRLTVL.

This rearrangement joins TRBV7-9 to TRBJ2-7; possibly TRBD1 for D (7 bases). The germline gives CDR1 SEHNR, CDR2 FQNEAQ (reference sequence). The CDR3 consists of 15 residues. V dropped 5 bases and J dropped 0 bases, with 14 bases sitting between them. The CDR3 protein is CASSPGQDYSYEQYF. In DNA form, the CDR3 reads TGTGCCAGCAGCCCTGGACAGGACTACTCCTACGAGCAGTACTTC. Looking up the rest from reference TRBV7-9 and TRBJ2-7 gives the full variable domain: DTGVSQNPRHKITKRGQNVTFRCDPISEHNRLYWYRQTLGQGPEFLTYFQNEAQLEKSRLLSDRFSAERPKGSFSTLEIQRTEQGDSAMYLCASSPGQDYSYEQYFGPGTRLTVT.

This clone showed up many times. This chain joins TRBV24-1 and TRBJ1-2, with a tentative D call TRBD1 (5 bases). V was trimmed by 4 bases and J by 0 bases, leaving 11 bases between them. The CDR3 loop spans 15 amino acids. Looked up from germline, CDR1 is KGHDR and CDR2 is SFDVKD. The CDR3 protein is CATSDPGGANYGYTF. CDR3 bases: TGTGCCACCAGTGACCCCGGGGGAGCTAACTATGGCTACACCTTC.

V and J are TRBV7-9 and TRBJ1-1; D perhaps matches TRBD1 (6 bases). Trimming stripped 7 bases from V and 4 bases from J, with 13 bases between. This CDR3 is 13 amino acids long. The germline CDR1 and CDR2 sequences are SEHNR and FQNEAQ (reference sequence). The CDR3 here is CASIILGGTEAFF. In DNA form, the CDR3 reads TGTGCCAGCATCATCCTAGGGGGCACTGAAGCTTTCTTT.

V gene TRBV11-2 combines with J gene TRBJ1-2; 8 nucleotides align to TRBD1. The CDR3 loop spans 14 amino acids. Losses at the gene ends were 4 bases for V and 7 bases for J; bases not matched to a gene: 8. Per the germline V gene, CDR1 is SGHAT and CDR2 is FQNNGV. CDR3: CASSSSPGGLGYTF. The DNA for the CDR3 is TGTGCCAGCAGCTCAAGCCCAGGGGGCCTTGGCTACACCTTC.

J is TRBJ1-6 and V is TRBV6-1; D uncertain. Trimming cost V 1 base and J 7 bases, with 8 bases left between them. Germline V gene lookup returns CDR1 MNHNS and CDR2 SASEGT. The CDR3 is made up of 14 amino acids. The CDR3: CASSEGLRNSPLHF. CDR3 nucleotides: TGTGCCAGCAGTGAAGGTCTGAGAAATTCACCCCTCCACTTT.

The chain has TRBV27 and TRBJ2-5; D perhaps matches TRBD2 (7 bases). This CDR3 has 17 amino acids. V was cut by 7 bases and J by 4 bases, with 25 bases left in between. Germline assignment: CDR1 MNHEY and CDR2 SMNVEV (reference sequence). The CDR3 DNA is TGTGCCAGCACCCCTTTGAGGGCGGGGGCCCGTTCAGAGACCCAGTACTTC. Protein product: CASTPLRAGARSETQYF.

V is TRBV19 and J is TRBJ2-7; tentative D call: TRBD1 (6 bases). Germline lookup yields CDR1 LNHDA and CDR2 SQIVND (reference sequence). V lost 4 bases and J 5 bases, leaving 18 bases between the germline ends. The length of the CDR3 is 15 residues. CDR3 in DNA: TGTGCCAGTAGTAGATCAGGGGTCCCCGTTAACGAGCAGTACTTC. It is translated as CASSRSGVPVNEQYF. The full variable domain, completed using reference TRBV19 and TRBJ2-7, is DGGITQSPKYLFRKEGQNVTLSCEQNLNHDAMYWYRQDPGQGLRLIYYSQIVNDFQKGDIAEGYSVSREKKESFPLTVTSAQKNPTAFYLCASSRSGVPVNEQYFGPGTRLTVT.

V is TRBV5-8 and J is TRBJ1-5, with D maybe TRBD1 (6 bases). V lost 0 bases and J 4 bases, leaving 8 bases between the germline ends. Germline V gene data show CDR1 as SGHTS and CDR2 as YDEGEE. CDR3 size: 14 residues. The CDR3 sequence: CASSLERGNQPQHF. In DNA form, the CDR3 reads TGTGCCAGCAGCTTGGAGAGGGGGAATCAGCCCCAGCATTTT.

The J gene is TRBJ2-1, the V gene TRBV28, with 15 bases aligning to TRBD2. Per the germline V gene, CDR1 is MDHEN and CDR2 is SYDVKM. The CDR3 totals 16 residues. V dropped 5 bases and J dropped 9; count of bases not matched to a gene: 8. CDR3 loop: CASSGLAGGRWGEQFF. The CDR3 bases are TGTGCCAGCAGTGGACTAGCGGGGGGGCGATGGGGTGAGCAGTTCTTC.

As for this clone: The sample carries other DNA sequences with the same CDR3. The genes are TRBV6-6 and TRBJ1-6; TRBD1 agrees at 9 bases. There are 15 residues in the CDR3. V lost 2 bases to trimming and J lost 6 bases; unmatched junction nucleotides: 2. CDR1 MNHNY and CDR2 SVGAGI come from the germline V gene (reference sequence). The CDR3 region is CASSYRDRVNSPLHF. In DNA, the CDR3 is TGTGCCAGCAGTTACCGGGACAGGGTTAATTCACCCCTCCACTTT.

This sequence joins TRBV29-1 and TRBJ1-2; 12 nucleotides agree with TRBD1. This CDR3 region has 14 residues. The V segment lost 6 bases and the J segment 8 bases; nucleotides outside the gene matches: 10. Germline V gives CDR1 SQVTM, CDR2 ANQGSEA. The CDR3 sequence: CSVEKGQGALGYTF. Here the CDR3 DNA reads TGCAGCGTCGAAAAGGGACAGGGGGCTCTCGGCTACACCTTC.

The J gene is TRBJ1-2, the V gene TRBV12-3 or TRBV12-4; the D gene is possibly TRBD1 (6 bases). V dropped 5 bases and J dropped 8 bases, with 12 bases sitting between them. The CDR3 is made up of 12 amino acids. The CDR3 sequence: CASSGNRVGYTF. DNA for the CDR3: TGTGCCAGCAGTGGAAACAGGGTGGGCTACACCTTC.

J is TRBJ1-6 and V is TRBV13, with D unclear. This CDR3 region has 16 residues. Germline loops: CDR1 PRHDT, CDR2 FYEKMQ (reference sequence). V lost 5 bases, J lost 0 bases, and 11 bases lay in between. DNA of the CDR3: TGTGCCAGCAGCCCCACAAGGAGCTCCTATAATTCACCCCTCCACTTT. Translating gives CASSPTRSSYNSPLHF.

The chain uses TRBV2 and TRBJ1-3; TRBD1 matches 7 bases. Looked up from germline, CDR1 is SNHLY and CDR2 is FYNNEI. J lost 4 bases, V lost 5 bases, and 5 bases had no gene match. The CDR3 contains 14 residues. The CDR3 coding sequence is TGTGCCAGCAGTCAACAGGGGTTGGGAAACACCATATATTTT. It is translated as CASSQQGLGNTIYF.

This clone was observed a single time. The chain employs TRBV5-4 and TRBJ2-2, with a possible D match to TRBD1 (6 bases). Germline V gene data show CDR1 as SGHNT and CDR2 as YYREEE (reference sequence). This CDR3 region has 16 residues. V lost 0 bases and J 6 bases, leaving 15 bases between the germline ends. The DNA of the CDR3 is TGTGCCAGCAGCTTGGCGTTTTTGGGGGCGGCCGGGGAGCTGTTTTTT. Its translation: CASSLAFLGAAGELFF.

CDR3 bases: TGTGCCAGCAGCCCGACAGTCAAAAATCAGCCCCAGCATTTT. This sequence encodes CASSPTVKNQPQHF. The gene calls are TRBV6-2 or TRBV6-3 and TRBJ1-5; perhaps TRBD1 as D (5 bases). Germline CDR1 MNHEY, CDR2 SVGEGT. CDR3 length: 14 amino acids. V lost 6 bases and J 4 bases, leaving 13 bases between the germline ends.

Of note for this clone: The junction does not match germline at one end; this may be a read error. This chain links TRBV5-1 with TRBJ1-2, with D uncertain. The CDR3 spans 14 residues. The germline V gene has CDR1 SGHRS and CDR2 YFSETQ. CDR3 amino acids: CASSLREANYGYTF. As DNA, the CDR3 is TGTGCCAGCAGCTTGAGGGAGGCTAACTATGGCTACACCTTC.